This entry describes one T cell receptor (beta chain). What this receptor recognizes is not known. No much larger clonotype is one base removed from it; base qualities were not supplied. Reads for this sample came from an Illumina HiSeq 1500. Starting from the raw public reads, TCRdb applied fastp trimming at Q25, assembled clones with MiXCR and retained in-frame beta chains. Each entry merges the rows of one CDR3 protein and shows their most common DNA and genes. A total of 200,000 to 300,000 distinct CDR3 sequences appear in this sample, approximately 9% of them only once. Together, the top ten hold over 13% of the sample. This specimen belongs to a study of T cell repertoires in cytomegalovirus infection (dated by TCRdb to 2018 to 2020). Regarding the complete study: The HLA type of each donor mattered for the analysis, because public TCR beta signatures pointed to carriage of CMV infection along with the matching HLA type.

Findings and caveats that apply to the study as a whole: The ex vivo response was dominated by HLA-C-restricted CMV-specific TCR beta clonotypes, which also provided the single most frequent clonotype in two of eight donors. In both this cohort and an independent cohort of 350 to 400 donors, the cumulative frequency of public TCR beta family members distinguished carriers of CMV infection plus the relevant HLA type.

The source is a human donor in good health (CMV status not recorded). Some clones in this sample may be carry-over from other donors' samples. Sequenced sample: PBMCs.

The nucleotides read TGTGCCAGCTCACCCGGGTTCGGCGGTGAGCAGTTCTTC. Its protein reads: CASSPGFGGEQFF. The sequence joins TRBV18 to TRBJ2-1; no D gene can be assigned with confidence. Sequences KGHSH (CDR1) and LQKENI (CDR2) are obtained from the germline V gene. The germline ends are 12 bases apart after V is trimmed by 3 bases and J by 9 bases. The CDR3 has 13 amino acids, counting the end cysteine and phenylalanine. The only DNA kept is the CDR3, 39 bases in frame from the first base.